This T cell receptor beta chain was found in a study of regulatory T cells in long-lasting Graves disease. V shed 9 bases and J 8 bases; nucleotides not matched to a gene: 6. Germline V CDR1 and CDR2: WSHSY, SAAADI. The CDR3 is 14 residues long. Specified time point: newly diagnosed GD, antithyroid drugs for less than 3 months. Isolated PBMC RNA provided the starting material for the TCR library. Building the TCR beta libraries relied on iRepertoire HTBI primers, and CDR3 regions underwent Arm-PCR. One entry per CDR3 protein results from TCRdb running MiXCR on the multiplex PCR reads. The table includes 400,000 to 500,000 distinct CDR3 sequences, 14% detected once. These sequences were also reported in another study, on T cells in Graves' hyperthyroidism and ophthalmopathy. Per that study: In making diagnoses, clinical symptoms, serum thyroxine and TRAb, thyroid ultrasound and orbital computed tomography were all used.

The rearrangement links TRBV10-2 to TRBJ2-1, with TRBD2 identical over 14 bases. Sample: peripheral blood mononuclear cells (PBMCs), taken at new diagnosis, from a patient treated with antithyroid drugs. The sequence derives from a woman aged 50 to 65 with Graves disease. The CDR3 spells CASGPGLAGDEQFF. The CDR3 DNA reads TGCGCCAGTGGTCCGGGACTAGCGGGAGATGAGCAGTTCTTC.